This T cell receptor beta chain appears in the sequencing data of a study of blood T cell repertoires in COVID-19. For the study at large: Samples came from the United States, Italy and Spain, spanning acute and convalescent COVID-19. Sources were T cells, B-cell-depleted T cells, or PBMCs; the material itself was cDNA or gDNA.

V was pared by 6 bases and J by 5 bases, with 6 bases of the junction left unmatched. The CDR3 is 15 residues long. Germline V gene data show CDR1 as MRHNA and CDR2 as SNTAGT. The study drew participants aged 18 to 89 years from 20 to 30 US areas. Which cohort a participant joined came from the clinical history participants gave. Some clones are missing from TCRdb's copy, which holds only in-frame ones; the method was immunoSEQ multiplex PCR. The sample consists of 110,000 to 150,000 clones, around 83% of them appearing once. This TCR was recovered from a man between 45 and 60 years old who had recovered from COVID-19. V usage is TRBV6-4 and J usage is TRBJ2-2; TRBD2 agrees at 10 bases. Input material: PBMCs or T cells enriched from blood (not recorded which). The CDR3 DNA is TGTGCCAGCAGCTCGGGACTAGCGTCGACCGGGGAGCTGTTTTTT. It codes for CASSSGLASTGELFF.